This entry concerns a single T cell receptor (beta chain). Some clones are missing from TCRdb's copy, which holds only in-frame ones; the method was immunoSEQ multiplex PCR. The sample shows 80,000 or so clones, 90% to 96% of them seen only once. The record originates from a study of technical replicates of blood from a few donors. The V and J ends lost 4 bases and 1 base respectively, with 13 bases between them. Germline V gene data show CDR1 as MGHDK and CDR2 as SYGVNS. This CDR3 is 15 amino acids long. The V call is TRBV25-1, the J call TRBJ2-5; TRBD1 might be the D (6 bases). The sequence was collected from a human donor in good health. The sequenced material came from T cells isolated from PBMCs. Here the CDR3 reads CASSAGQNPQETQYF. Written as DNA, the CDR3 is TGTGCCAGCAGTGCAGGACAGAATCCCCAAGAGACCCAGTACTTC.